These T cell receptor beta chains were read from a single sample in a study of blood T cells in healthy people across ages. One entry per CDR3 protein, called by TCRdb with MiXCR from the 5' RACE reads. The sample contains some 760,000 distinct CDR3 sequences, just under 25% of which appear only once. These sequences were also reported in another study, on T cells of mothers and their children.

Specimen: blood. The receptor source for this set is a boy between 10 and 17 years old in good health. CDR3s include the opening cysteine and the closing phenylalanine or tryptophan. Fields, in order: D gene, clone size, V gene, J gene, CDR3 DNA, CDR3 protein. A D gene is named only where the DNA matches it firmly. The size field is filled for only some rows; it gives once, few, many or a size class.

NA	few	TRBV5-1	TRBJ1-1	TGCGCCAGCAGCTTGGGACCCGAGGCTGAGGGACCTTGGGGCACTGAAGCTTTCTTT	CASSLGPEAEGPWGTEAFF
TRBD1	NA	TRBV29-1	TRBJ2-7	TGCAGCGTTGTCGCGGACAGGGGGTTCTACGAGCAGTACTTC	CSVVADRGFYEQYF
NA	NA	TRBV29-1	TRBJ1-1	TGCAGCGTTATCCGGGACCGAAACACTGAAGCTTTCTTT	CSVIRDRNTEAFF
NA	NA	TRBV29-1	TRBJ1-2	TGCAGCGTTGAAGGGACGTCCCCCGGCTACACCTTC	CSVEGTSPGYTF
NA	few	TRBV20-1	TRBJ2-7	TGCAGTGCTAGAGATCTTGAGAACGCAGGAGGGTACTACGAGCAGTACTTC	CSARDLENAGGYYEQYF
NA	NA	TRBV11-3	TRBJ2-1	TGTGCCAGCAGCTTAGGTGCACAGGACAATGAGCAGTTCTTC	CASSLGAQDNEQFF
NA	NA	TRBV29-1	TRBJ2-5	TGCAGCGTTGAAGATGTGGGTCGGGTCAAATTGGAGACCCAGTACTTC	CSVEDVGRVKLETQYF
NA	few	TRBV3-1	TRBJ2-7	TGTGCCAGCCGAGTGGGACCCAGCTCCTACGAGCAGTACTTC	CASRVGPSSYEQYF
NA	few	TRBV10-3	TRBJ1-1	TGTGCCATCAGTGAGTCAACCCATGGTAACACTGAAGCTTTCTTT	CAISESTHGNTEAFF
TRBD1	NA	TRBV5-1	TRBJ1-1	TGCGCCAGCACCTGGACAGGGGGCGTGAACACTGAAGCTTTCTTT	CASTWTGGVNTEAFF
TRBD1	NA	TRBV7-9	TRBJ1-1	TGTGCCAGCAGCCCCGGGACAGGTGAAGCTTTCTTT	CASSPGTGEAFF
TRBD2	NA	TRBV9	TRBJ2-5	TGTGCCAGCAGCCCAGGCTCGATAGCGGGACTACTCCAAGAGACCCAGTACTTC	CASSPGSIAGLLQETQYF
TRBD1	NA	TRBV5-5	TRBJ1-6	TGTGCCAGCAGCTTGCGACGACAGGGAAACAATTCACCCCTCCACTTT	CASSLRRQGNNSPLHF
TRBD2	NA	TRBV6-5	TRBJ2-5	TGTGCCAGCAGTTACTCCCGACAGGTCATAGCGGGAGCAACTGAGCAGTACTTC	CASSYSRQVIAGATEQYF
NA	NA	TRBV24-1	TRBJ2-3	TGTGCCACCAGAGGCGGGCTCATGGATACGCAGTATTTT	CATRGGLMDTQYF
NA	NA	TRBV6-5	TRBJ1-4	TGTGCCAGCAGTTACCCTGCGCAGGGCTCTAATGAAAAACTGTTTTTT	CASSYPAQGSNEKLFF
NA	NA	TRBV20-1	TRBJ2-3	TGCAGTGGGACAGCGGGGATCACAGATACGCAGTATTTT	CSGTAGITDTQYF
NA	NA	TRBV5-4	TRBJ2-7	TGTGCCAGCAGCCTCCCTCGTGGCGGGCAGTACTTC	CASSLPRGGQYF
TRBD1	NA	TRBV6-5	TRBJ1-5	TGTGCCAGCAGTCGGGACAGGTCCACTAATCAGCCCCAGCATTTT	CASSRDRSTNQPQHF
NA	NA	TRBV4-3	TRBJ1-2	TGCGCCAGCAGCCCCTCTAGGGACGTGGGTGGCTACACCTTC	CASSPSRDVGGYTF
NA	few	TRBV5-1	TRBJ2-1	TGCGCCAGCAGCTTGGCCGGACAGGAGCAGTTCTTC	CASSLAGQEQFF
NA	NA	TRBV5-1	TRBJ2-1	TGCGCCAGCAGCTTTGACCCCACCTTGGCGGATGAGCAGTTCTTC	CASSFDPTLADEQFF
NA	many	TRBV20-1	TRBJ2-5	TGCAGTGCTGAGTGGATGGGCCTGGAGACCCAGTACTTC	CSAEWMGLETQYF
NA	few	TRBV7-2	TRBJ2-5	TGTGCCAGCAGCCCAACGACTAGGGGGGAGACCCAGTACTTC	CASSPTTRGETQYF
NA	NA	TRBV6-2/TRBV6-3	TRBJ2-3	TGTGCCAGCAGCCTAGGGGCAAATACGCAGTATTTT	CASSLGANTQYF
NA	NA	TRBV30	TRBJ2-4	TGTGCCTGGAGTCGGGGGACACAGTACTTC	CAWSRGTQYF
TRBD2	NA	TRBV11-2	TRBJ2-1	TGTGCCAGCAGCCAGATTAGCGGGAGCTACAATGAGCAGTTCTTC	CASSQISGSYNEQFF
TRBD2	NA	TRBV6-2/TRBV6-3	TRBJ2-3	TGTGCCAGCAGTTATGGACTAGCGGGAGGTACGCAGTATTTT	CASSYGLAGGTQYF
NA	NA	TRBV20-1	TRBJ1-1	TGCAGTGCTGGCCCGAGAGGGCAGAACACTGAAGCTTTCTTT	CSAGPRGQNTEAFF
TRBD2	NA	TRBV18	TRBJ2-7	TGTGCCAGCTCACCCGCGGGAGGGAGAGACGAGCAGTACTTC	CASSPAGGRDEQYF